This TCR beta chain was captured by sequencing in a study of blood T cell repertoires in COVID-19. As for the study in general: Samples representing acute and convalescent COVID-19 were sourced from the United States, Italy and Spain. In each case, the material was cDNA or gDNA derived from T cells, B-cell-depleted T cells, or PBMCs.

In the original analysis: Amplification of reference gene primers provided the estimated nucleated cell counts. Sequencing was performed with immunoSEQ multiplex PCR; in TCRdb, only in-frame clones are kept and a portion is missing. The V and J calls and the clone size are those of that table, but D and trimming were determined from the DNA. The sample carries under 150,000 clones, about 88% recorded once. The sample consisted of peripheral blood. The TCR sequence derives from a woman aged 70-85 years who had recovered from COVID-19.

In nucleotides, the CDR3 is TGTGCCAGCAACTGGGACAGAGGAAACACCATATATTTT. It translates to CASNWDRGNTIYF. V gene TRBV12-3 or TRBV12-4 combines with J gene TRBJ1-3; TRBD1 agrees at 7 bases. After removal of 7 bases from V and 4 bases from J, the junction contained 4 bases not matched to a gene. The CDR3 is 13 residues long.